This T cell receptor (beta chain) emerged from a study of naive and memory T cell subsets. In regard to this clonotype: Antigen: not known.

An equimolar mix of two oligonucleotides served as the beta constant-region primer for TRBC1 and TRBC2. Ligated cDNA was amplified by four rounds of PCR with nested alpha and beta constant-region primers and SP2. TCRdb independently ran MiXCR on the UMI-ligation and nested PCR reads; one entry per CDR3 protein. This table holds roughly 150,000 distinct CDR3 sequences, approximately 20% found once. Losses at the gene ends were 4 bases for V and 7 bases for J; bases not matched to a gene: 12. Germline CDR1 and CDR2: GTSNPN and SVGIG (reference sequence). This CDR3 is 15 amino acids long. Study-wide results and caveats: Over 90% of naive TCR sequences appeared only once, unlike memory subsets. Possibly reflecting memory cells re-expressing CD45RA, a few larger clonotypes occurred in naive repertoires, especially CD8.

The sample taken for sequencing was naive CD8+ T cells from blood. The genes are TRBV30 and TRBJ1-5; 8 nucleotides align to TRBD1. This TCR was recovered from a human donor in good health. CDR3 loop: CAWIQIQGAEQPQHF. The CDR3 nucleotides are TGTGCCTGGATCCAAATCCAGGGGGCGGAGCAGCCCCAGCATTTT.